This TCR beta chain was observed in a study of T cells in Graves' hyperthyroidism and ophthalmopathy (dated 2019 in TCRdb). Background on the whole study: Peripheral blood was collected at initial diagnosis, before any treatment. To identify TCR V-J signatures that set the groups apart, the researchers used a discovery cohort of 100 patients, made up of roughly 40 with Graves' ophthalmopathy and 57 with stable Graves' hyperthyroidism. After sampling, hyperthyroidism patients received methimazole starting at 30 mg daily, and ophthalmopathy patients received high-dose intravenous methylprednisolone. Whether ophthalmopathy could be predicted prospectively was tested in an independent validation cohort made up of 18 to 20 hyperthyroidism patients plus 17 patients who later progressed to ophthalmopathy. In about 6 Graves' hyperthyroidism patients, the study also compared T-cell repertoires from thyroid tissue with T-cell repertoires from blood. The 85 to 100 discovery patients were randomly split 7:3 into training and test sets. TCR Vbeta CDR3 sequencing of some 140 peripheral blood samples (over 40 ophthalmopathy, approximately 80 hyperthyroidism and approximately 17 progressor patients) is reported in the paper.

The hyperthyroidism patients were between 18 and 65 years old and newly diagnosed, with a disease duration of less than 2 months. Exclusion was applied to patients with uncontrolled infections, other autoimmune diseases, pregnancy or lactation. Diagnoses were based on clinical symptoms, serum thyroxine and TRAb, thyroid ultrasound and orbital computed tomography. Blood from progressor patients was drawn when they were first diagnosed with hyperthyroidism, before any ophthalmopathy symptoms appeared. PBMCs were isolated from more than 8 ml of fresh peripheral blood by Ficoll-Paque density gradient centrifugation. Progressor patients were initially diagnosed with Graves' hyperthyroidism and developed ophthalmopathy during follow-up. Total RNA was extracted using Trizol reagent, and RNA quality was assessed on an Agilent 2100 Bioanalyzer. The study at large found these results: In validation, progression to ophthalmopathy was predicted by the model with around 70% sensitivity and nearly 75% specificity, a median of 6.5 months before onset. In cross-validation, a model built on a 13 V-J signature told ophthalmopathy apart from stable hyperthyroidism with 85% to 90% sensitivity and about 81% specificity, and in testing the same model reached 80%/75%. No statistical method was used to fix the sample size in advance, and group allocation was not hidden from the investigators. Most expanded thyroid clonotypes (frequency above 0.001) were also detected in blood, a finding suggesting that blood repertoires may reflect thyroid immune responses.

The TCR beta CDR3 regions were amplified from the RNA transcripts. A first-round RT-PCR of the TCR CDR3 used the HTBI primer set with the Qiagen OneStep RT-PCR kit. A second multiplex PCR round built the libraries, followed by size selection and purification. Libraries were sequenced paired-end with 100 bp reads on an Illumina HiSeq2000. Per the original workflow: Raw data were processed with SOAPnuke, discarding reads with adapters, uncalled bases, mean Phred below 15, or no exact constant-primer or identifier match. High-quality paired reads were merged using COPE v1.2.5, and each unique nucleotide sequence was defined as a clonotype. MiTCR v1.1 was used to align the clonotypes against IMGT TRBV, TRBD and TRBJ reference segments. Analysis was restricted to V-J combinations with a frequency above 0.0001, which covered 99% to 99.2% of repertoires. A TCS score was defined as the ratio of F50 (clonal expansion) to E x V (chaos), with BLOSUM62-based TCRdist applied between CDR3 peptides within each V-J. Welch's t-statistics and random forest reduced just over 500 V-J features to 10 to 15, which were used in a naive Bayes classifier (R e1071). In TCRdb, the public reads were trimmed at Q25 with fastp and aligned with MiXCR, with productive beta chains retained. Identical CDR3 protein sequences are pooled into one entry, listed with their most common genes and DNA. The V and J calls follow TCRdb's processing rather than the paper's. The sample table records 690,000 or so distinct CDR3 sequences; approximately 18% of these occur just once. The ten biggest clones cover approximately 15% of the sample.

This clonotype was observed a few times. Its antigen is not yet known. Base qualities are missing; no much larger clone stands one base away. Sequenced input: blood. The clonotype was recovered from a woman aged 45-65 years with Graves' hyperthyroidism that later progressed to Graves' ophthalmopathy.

The DNA is TGCGCCAGCAGCTTGGAGGGCAGGGGAAGCAATCAGCCCCAGCATTTT. Its product reads: CASSLEGRGSNQPQHF. The rearranged segments are TRBV5-1 and TRBJ1-5, with TRBD1 perhaps the D gene, on 6 matching bases. V is pared back by 0 bases and J by 1 base, with 11 bases lying between the germline termini. The CDR3 goes from the cysteine to the phenylalanine over 16 residues. The CDR3 DNA has 48 bases and is translated from base 1. From the germline V gene, CDR1 is SGHRS and CDR2 is YFSETQ.